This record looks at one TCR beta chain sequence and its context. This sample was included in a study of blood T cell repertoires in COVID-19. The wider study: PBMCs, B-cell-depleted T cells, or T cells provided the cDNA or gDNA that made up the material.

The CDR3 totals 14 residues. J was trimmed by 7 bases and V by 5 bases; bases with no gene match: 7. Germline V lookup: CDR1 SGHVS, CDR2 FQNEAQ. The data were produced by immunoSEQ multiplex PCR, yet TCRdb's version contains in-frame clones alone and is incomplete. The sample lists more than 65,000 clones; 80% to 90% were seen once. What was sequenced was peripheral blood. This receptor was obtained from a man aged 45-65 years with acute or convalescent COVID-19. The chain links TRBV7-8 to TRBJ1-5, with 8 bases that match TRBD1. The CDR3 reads CASSPRGPKQPQHF. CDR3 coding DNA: TGTGCCAGCAGCCCCAGGGGGCCGAAGCAGCCCCAGCATTTT.